The 19 T cell receptor beta chains reported below all come from one sample, sequenced in a study of blood T cell repertoires in COVID-19. The repertoire was sequenced with immunoSEQ multiplex PCR; TCRdb's copy has only in-frame clones and lacks some. The sample has around 230,000 clones, 75% to 90% seen once. Sample: peripheral blood. Every receptor here comes from a woman between 65 and 79 years old with active or convalescent COVID-19.

The chain combines TRBV6-5 with TRBJ1-4; TRBD1 matches at 9 bases. V shed 6 bases and J 6 bases; nucleotides not matched to a gene: 5. The V gene's germline CDR1 is MNHEY and CDR2 SVGAGI. This CDR3 has 14 residues. The DNA for the CDR3 is TGTGCCAGCAGCAACAGGGGGCCACATGAAAAACTGTTTTTT. It specifies CASSNRGPHEKLFF.

The chain combines TRBV6-6 with TRBJ1-4, with TRBD1 identical over 9 bases. Germline trimming cut 6 bases from V and 3 bases from J; bases unmatched to any gene: 5. This CDR3 has 15 amino acids. CDR1 and CDR2 (germline): MNHNY, SVGAGI (reference sequence). The DNA for the CDR3 is TGTGCCAGCAGCGGACAGGGGTCCTCTAATGAAAAACTGTTTTTT. Its protein is CASSGQGSSNEKLFF.

The rearrangement joins TRBV2 to TRBJ1-2; D uncertain. This CDR3 has 14 residues. CDR1 is SNHLY, CDR2 FYNNEI, per germline. Deletions cut 6 bases from V and 8 bases from J, with 19 bases between. As DNA, the CDR3 is TGTGCCAGCAGCGCTACCTTGGGGAGCCGCGGCTACACCTTC. Protein: CASSATLGSRGYTF.

The rearrangement links TRBV28 to TRBJ1-2, with no clear D. There are 13 residues in the CDR3. Trimming stripped 5 bases from V and 13 bases from J, with 20 bases between. Germline values: CDR1 MDHEN, CDR2 SYDVKM. DNA for the CDR3: TGTGCCAGCAGTCCCCCCCGGGGAGTGGGAAGCACCTTC. It encodes CASSPPRGVGSTF.

The table lists this clone with a count of one. This sequence joins TRBV5-1 and TRBJ1-1, with D maybe TRBD1 (5 bases). Germline V CDR1 and CDR2: SGHRS, YFSETQ. The CDR3 consists of 12 residues. Trimming took 4 bases from V and 8 from J, leaving 12 bases between them. The DNA of the CDR3 is TGCGCCAGCAGCCCGGGGGAAAGGGAAGCTTTCTTT. Residues: CASSPGEREAFF.

This clone was counted only a few times. This chain links TRBV3-1 (or the pseudogene TRBV3-2) with TRBJ1-5; 9 bases are shared with TRBD1. V gave up 4 bases and J gave up 0 bases; unmatched junction bases: 4. CDR3 length: 16 residues. In germline, CDR1 is LGHDT, CDR2 YNNKEL (reference sequence). This CDR3 reads CASSLTGGPSNQPQHF. DNA of the CDR3: TGTGCCAGCAGCCTTACAGGGGGCCCTAGCAATCAGCCCCAGCATTTT.

The chain is built from TRBV7-9 and TRBJ2-5; a weak D match, TRBD2 (6 bases). The V end lost 1 base, the J end lost 7 bases, and 16 bases lay between the germline ends. CDR1 SEHNR and CDR2 FQNEAQ come from the germline V gene (reference sequence). The CDR3 loop spans 15 amino acids. DNA of the CDR3: TGTGCCAGCAGCTTAGTTGGCGGGACCCTGGGGACCCAGTACTTC. Its translation: CASSLVGGTLGTQYF.

The chain uses TRBV7-9 and TRBJ2-1; tentatively, D is TRBD2 (5 bases). V lost 4 bases to trimming and J lost 0 bases, with 19 bases between them. CDR3 length equals 18 residues. The germline V gene has CDR1 SEHNR and CDR2 FQNEAQ (reference sequence). CDR3 loop: CASSSTRGGSSSYNEQFF. CDR3 DNA: TGTGCCAGCAGCTCAACCCGGGGTGGGTCGAGCTCCTACAATGAGCAGTTCTTC.

This clone was observed a handful of times. This rearrangement joins TRBV4-1 to TRBJ1-5; D might be TRBD1 (5 bases). The V end lost 3 bases, the J end lost 1 base, and 13 bases lay between the germline ends. Germline V CDR1 and CDR2: MGHRA, YSYEKL. The CDR3 contains 16 residues. The CDR3 reads CASSHSSGVSNQPQHF. In DNA, the CDR3 is TGCGCCAGCAGCCATTCCTCGGGGGTCAGCAATCAGCCCCAGCATTTT.

This clone has only a few counts. The chain is built from TRBV19 and TRBJ2-3, with 9 bases fitting TRBD2. Germline V gives CDR1 LNHDA, CDR2 SQIVND (reference sequence). The CDR3 covers 15 residues. The V segment lost 3 bases and the J segment 6 bases; nucleotides outside the gene matches: 7. The CDR3 protein is CASSISGTSPDTQYF. The CDR3 DNA is TGTGCCAGTAGTATCTCTGGGACTAGCCCCGATACGCAGTATTTT.

This clone came up a few times. The V and J genes are TRBV19 and TRBJ2-1, with 8 bases that match TRBD1. CDR3 length: 15 residues. V lost 7 bases, J lost 5 bases, and 10 bases stayed unmatched. The V gene's germline CDR1 is LNHDA and CDR2 SQIVND (reference sequence). CDR3 coding DNA: TGTGCCAGTAAGGGGCAGGGGGCAGAAAACAATGAGCAGTTCTTC. Translation gives CASKGQGAENNEQFF.

This chain connects TRBV10-3 to TRBJ2-3; 11 positions agree with TRBD1. This CDR3 has 16 amino acids. Germline CDR1 and CDR2: ENHRY and SYGVKD. With 4 bases clipped from V and 1 base from J, the junction kept 4 bases outside the gene matches. CDR3 coding DNA: TGTGCCATCAGTGCGTTGGGACAGGGGGGCACAGATACGCAGTATTTT. Its translation: CAISALGQGGTDTQYF.

The chain employs TRBV19 and TRBJ2-5, with TRBD2 matching 11 bases. V lost 7 bases to trimming and J lost 4 bases; unmatched junction nucleotides: 8. The CDR3 covers 15 residues. CDR1 is LNHDA and CDR2 is SQIVND in the germline V gene (reference sequence). CDR3 DNA: TGTGCCAGTAAGCCCCTAGCGGGGGGAGGAGAGACCCAGTACTTC. Translation gives CASKPLAGGGETQYF.

In nucleotides, the CDR3 is TGTGCCAGCAGCCAAATGGGACAGGGGACGGGCTACACCTTC. Its translation is CASSQMGQGTGYTF. The rearrangement uses TRBV3-1 (or the pseudogene TRBV3-2) and TRBJ1-2; 10 positions agree with TRBD1. Germline-derived CDR1 and CDR2 are LGHDT and YNNKEL (reference sequence). The CDR3 loop spans 14 amino acids. The V gene end was trimmed by 2 bases and the J gene end by 8 bases; junction bases not matched to a gene: 5.

CDR3 nucleotides: TGTGCCAGCACCACGTCGGCGGGAGGGCTCTACGAGCAGTACTTC. Protein: CASTTSAGGLYEQYF. This chain links TRBV3-1 (or the pseudogene TRBV3-2) with TRBJ2-7; TRBD2 matches at 9 bases. After removal of 7 bases from V and 3 bases from J, the junction contained 10 bases not matched to a gene. This CDR3 spans 15 amino acids. Germline assignment: CDR1 LGHDT and CDR2 YNNKEL (reference sequence).

The chain uses TRBV11-2 and TRBJ2-1; D gene ambiguous. This CDR3 is built from 15 residues. V was shortened by 7 bases and J by 5 bases, with 18 bases between the two germline ends. Germline CDR1 is SGHAT and CDR2 is FQNNGV. As DNA, the CDR3 is TGTGCCAGCACCCGACGTGGGCTCTTAAACAATGAGCAGTTCTTC. Amino acids: CASTRRGLLNNEQFF.

J is TRBJ1-3 and V is TRBV7-4, with D perhaps matching TRBD1 (5 bases). Germline V gene data show CDR1 as SGHVT and CDR2 as SQSDAQ. The CDR3 runs to 18 residues. Trimming shortened V by 5 bases and J by 0 bases, and 20 bases separated the two germline ends. The CDR3 loop reads CASSPRGVVTLSGNTIYF. DNA for the CDR3: TGTGCCAGCAGCCCCCGGGGGGTCGTTACCCTCTCTGGAAACACCATATATTTT. Complete variable domain (other parts from reference TRBV7-4 and TRBJ1-3): GAGVSQSPRYKVAKRGRDVALRCDSISGHVTLYWYRQTLGQGSEVLTYSQSDAQRDKSGRPSGRFSAERPERSVSTLKIQRTEQGDSAVYLCASSPRGVVTLSGNTIYFGEGSWLTVV.

The chain carries TRBV18 and TRBJ1-6; a possible D gene is TRBD1 (6 bases). In germline, CDR1 is KGHSH, CDR2 LQKENI. Trimming took off 2 bases at V and 7 bases at J, with 18 bases between the two ends. CDR3 length: 17 residues. The CDR3, as DNA: TGTGCCAGCTCACCAACCCTTAACAGGGAAACCAATTCACCCCTCCACTTT. Its translation is CASSPTLNRETNSPLHF.

The chain recombines TRBV5-1 with TRBJ2-7, with 10 bases fitting TRBD2. Germline loops: CDR1 SGHRS, CDR2 YFSETQ. The J segment lost 2 bases and the V segment lost 0 bases, leaving 8 bases of the junction unmatched. The CDR3 has 17 amino acids. The CDR3 loop is CASSLGPSGGGTYEQYF. As DNA, the CDR3 is TGCGCCAGCAGCTTGGGCCCTAGCGGGGGAGGGACCTACGAGCAGTACTTC.